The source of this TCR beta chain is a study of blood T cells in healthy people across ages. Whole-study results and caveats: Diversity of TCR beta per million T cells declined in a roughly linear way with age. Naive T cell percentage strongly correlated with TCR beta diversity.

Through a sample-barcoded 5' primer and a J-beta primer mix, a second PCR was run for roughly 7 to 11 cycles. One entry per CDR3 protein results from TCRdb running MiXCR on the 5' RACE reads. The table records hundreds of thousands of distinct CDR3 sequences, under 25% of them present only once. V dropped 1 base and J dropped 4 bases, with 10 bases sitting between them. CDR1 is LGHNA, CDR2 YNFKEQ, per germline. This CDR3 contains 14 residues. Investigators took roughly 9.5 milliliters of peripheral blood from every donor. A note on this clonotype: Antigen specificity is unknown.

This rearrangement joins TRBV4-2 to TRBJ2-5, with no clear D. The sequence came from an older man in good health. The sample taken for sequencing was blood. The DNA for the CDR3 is TGTGCCAGCAGCCAAGTCGGCACCCCAGAGACCCAGTACTTC. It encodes CASSQVGTPETQYF.